This T cell receptor beta chain is drawn from a study of cytomegalovirus exposure and HLA in healthy donors. Vbeta (60) and Jbeta (13) primers were used in the PCR. As handled by the study authors: Later reanalysis found 60 million to 90 million unique TCR beta chains, around 10 million of them shared. Libraries were prepared by immunoSEQ multiplex PCR; TCRdb keeps only in-frame clonotypes and omits some of them. V, J and clone size are taken as reported in that table, and D and trimming were inferred from the DNA itself. The table for this sample gives 95,000 to 150,000 clones. Overall study findings and caveats: Rarity characterized most TCR sequences, yet some public TCRs appeared in many donors. Across donors, presence/absence analyses took sequencing depth to be roughly uniform. Previously analyzed data showed that most TCR beta V segments were productive at a frequency of about 87% or about 30%.

Regarding this clone: Its antigen is unknown.

This TCR came from a man aged 18-30 years in good health and CMV-seronegative. Sequences were obtained from PBMCs.

The CDR3 is CASSVGTGGSGNTIYF. As DNA, the CDR3 is TGTGCCAGCAGTGTGGGGACAGGTGGCTCTGGAAACACCATATATTTT. This chain uses TRBV6-1 with TRBJ1-3; TRBD1 agrees at 8 bases. This CDR3 spans 16 amino acids. Looked up from germline, CDR1 is MNHNS and CDR2 is SASEGT. J lost 0 bases, V lost 4 bases, and 5 bases had no gene match.